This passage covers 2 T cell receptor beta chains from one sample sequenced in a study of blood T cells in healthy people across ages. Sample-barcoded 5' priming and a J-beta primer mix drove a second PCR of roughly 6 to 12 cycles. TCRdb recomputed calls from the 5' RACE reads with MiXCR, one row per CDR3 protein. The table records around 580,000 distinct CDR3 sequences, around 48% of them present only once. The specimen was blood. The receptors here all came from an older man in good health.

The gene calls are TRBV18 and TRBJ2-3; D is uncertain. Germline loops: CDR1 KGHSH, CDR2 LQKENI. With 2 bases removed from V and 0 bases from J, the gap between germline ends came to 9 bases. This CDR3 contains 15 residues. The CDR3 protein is CASSPAVSSTDTQYF. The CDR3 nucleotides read TGTGCCAGCTCACCAGCAGTATCTAGCACAGATACGCAGTATTTT.

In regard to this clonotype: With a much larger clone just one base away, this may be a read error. The CDR3 DNA reads as TGTACCAGCAGCTCCGGGGGTGGGGAGACCCAGTACTTC. It specifies CTSSSGGGETQYF. The genes are TRBV11-3 and TRBJ2-5, with D tentatively TRBD2 (6 bases). Germline loops: CDR1 SGHNT, CDR2 YENEEA. The CDR3 extends over 13 amino acids.